This T cell receptor (beta chain) was recorded in a study of blood T cell repertoires in COVID-19. For the study at large: Acute-phase and convalescent COVID-19 samples originated in the United States, Italy and Spain. T cells, B-cell-depleted T cells, or PBMCs provided the cDNA or gDNA that served as material.

How the authors handled the data: Quantification of nucleated cells was approximated via reference gene primer amplification. Libraries were prepared by immunoSEQ multiplex PCR; TCRdb keeps only in-frame clonotypes and omits some of them. That table supplies the V and J calls and clone size; D and trimming were determined from the DNA. The sample includes approximately 230,000 clones, 80% to 90% seen only once; the top ten take 1.3% to 1.5%. This CDR3 comprises 11 residues. The V gene's germline CDR1 is MGHDK and CDR2 SYGVNS. Trimming removed 7 bases from V and 11 bases from J, with 14 bases in between.

Material: peripheral blood. This TCR was recovered from an elderly man with acute or convalescent COVID-19. The genes are TRBV25-1 and TRBJ1-1; D gene unclear. The CDR3 sequence: CASNGGFGAFF. As DNA, the CDR3 is TGTGCCAGCAATGGAGGATTCGGCGCTTTCTTT.